Below, 22 T cell receptor beta chains from the same sample are listed, as sequenced in a study of blood T cells in healthy people across ages. Alongside a J-beta primer mix, a sample-barcoded 5' primer served in a second PCR lasting roughly 6 to 11 cycles. From the 5' RACE reads, TCRdb called clonotypes with MiXCR, one entry per CDR3 protein. The table shows about 2 million distinct CDR3 sequences, with roughly 52% occurring only once. The sequencing input was blood. Source of these receptors: a woman in her thirties or forties in good health.

The rearrangement joins TRBV28 to TRBJ1-2, with 8 bases fitting TRBD1. V was clipped by 2 bases and J by 8 bases; unmatched bases: 13. Germline CDR1 and CDR2: MDHEN and SYDVKM. The CDR3 extends over 16 amino acids. CDR3 loop: CASSLSSAGGAEGYTF. CDR3 bases: TGTGCCAGCAGTTTAAGTTCGGCAGGGGGCGCGGAAGGCTACACCTTC.

The chain employs TRBV6-2 or TRBV6-3 and TRBJ1-4, with D possibly being TRBD1 (5 bases). V lost 7 bases to trimming and J lost 0 bases, with 12 bases between them. The CDR3 is 15 amino acids. Germline V CDR1 and CDR2: MNHEY, SVGEGT. The CDR3 sequence: CASNGRGATNEKLFF. The CDR3 DNA reads TGTGCCAGCAACGGACGGGGCGCAACTAATGAAAAACTGTTTTTT.

V usage is TRBV7-2 and J usage is TRBJ2-5; 13 bases are a match to TRBD2. This CDR3 contains 18 residues. The ends lost 5 bases at V and 7 bases at J; junction bases unmatched: 16. Germline lookup yields CDR1 SGHTA and CDR2 FQGNSA. CDR3 coding DNA: TGTGCCAGCAGCCCGGAGGGACTAGCGGGAACCATTCTCAGGACCCAGTACTTC. This sequence encodes CASSPEGLAGTILRTQYF.

This clonotype was seen ten or more times. The V gene is TRBV5-6, the J gene TRBJ2-7; no clear D. V dropped 4 bases and J dropped 0 bases, with 8 bases sitting between them. The CDR3 totals 13 residues. In germline, CDR1 is SGHDT, CDR2 YYEEEE. The CDR3 sequence: CASSPVGSYEQYF. The CDR3 DNA reads as TGTGCCAGCAGCCCGGTTGGCTCCTACGAGCAGTACTTC.

The chain is built from TRBV6-1 and TRBJ1-5; D remains unclear. Trimming pared 6 bases from V and 0 bases from J, leaving 9 bases between. The CDR3 consists of 14 residues. Germline CDR1 MNHNS, CDR2 SASEGT. The CDR3 DNA reads TGTGCCAGCAGGACGGCGAATAGCAATCAGCCCCAGCATTTT. Translating it yields CASRTANSNQPQHF.

This clonotype was detected only a few times. The chain links TRBV7-9 to TRBJ2-3; no clear D. The CDR3 spans 13 residues. Trimming shortened V by 5 bases and J by 9 bases, and 15 bases separated the two germline ends. Germline assignment: CDR1 SEHNR and CDR2 FQNEAQ (reference sequence). The CDR3 nucleotides are TGTGCCAGCAGCCAAATCTTAGCTGAGACGCAGTATTTT. Encoded protein: CASSQILAETQYF.

This chain uses TRBV5-1 with TRBJ1-2; D not certain. The CDR3 loop spans 13 amino acids. CDR1 and CDR2 (germline): SGHRS, YFSETQ. Trimming removed 0 bases from V and 3 bases from J, with 6 bases in between. CDR3 protein: CASSLGTYYGYTF. The CDR3 DNA is TGCGCCAGCAGCTTGGGTACATACTATGGCTACACCTTC.

The V gene is TRBV10-3, the J gene TRBJ2-1; D tentatively fits TRBD1 or TRBD2 (7 bases each). The CDR3 extends over 14 amino acids. V was cut by 8 bases and J by 5 bases, with 16 bases left in between. Germline V lookup: CDR1 ENHRY, CDR2 SYGVKD. For the CDR3, the DNA is TGTGCCATCCGGGGGGACAGCGGGCACAATGAGCAGTTCTTC. It translates to CAIRGDSGHNEQFF.

This clonotype was seen more than once but under ten times. CDR3 protein: CASSSFTAYEQYF. Here the CDR3 DNA reads TGTGCCAGCAGCTCGTTTACGGCCTACGAGCAGTACTTC. The chain joins TRBV11-1 to TRBJ2-7; D is ambiguous. CDR1 and CDR2 (germline): SGHAT, FQDESV (reference sequence). Deletions cut 4 bases from V and 2 bases from J, with 9 bases between. CDR3 length: 13 amino acids.

This clonotype has just one count. The J gene is TRBJ2-4, the V gene TRBV5-1; 7 bases are a match to TRBD2. V dropped 3 bases and J dropped 6; count of bases not matched to a gene: 3. CDR3 length: 13 amino acids. Germline CDR1 reads SGHRS; CDR2 reads YFSETQ. CDR3 DNA: TGCGCCAGCAGCTCCGGGACTACAAACATTCAGTACTTC. It yields the protein CASSSGTTNIQYF. The full variable domain, in which reference TRBV5-1 and TRBJ2-4 provide the parts outside the CDR3, is KAGVTQTPRYLIKTRGQQVTLSCSPISGHRSVSWYQQTPGQGLQFLFEYFSETQRNKGNFPGRFSGRQFSNSRSEMNVSTLELGDSALYLCASSSGTTNIQYFGAGTRLSVL.

This clonotype was seen a single time. The rearrangement links TRBV20-1 to TRBJ1-4, with D hard to call. Trimming shortened V by 1 base and J by 0 bases, and 6 bases separated the two germline ends. Germline V lookup: CDR1 DFQATT, CDR2 SNEGSKA (reference sequence). CDR3 size: 14 residues. The CDR3, as DNA: TGCAGTGCTAGAGGAGGGACAACTAATGAAAAACTGTTTTTT. Its translation is CSARGGTTNEKLFF.

In its sample, this clonotype was seen a few times. V is TRBV6-1 and J is TRBJ2-3, with no clear D. Germline values: CDR1 MNHNS, CDR2 SASEGT. The CDR3 spans 14 residues. Trimming removed 6 bases from V and 2 bases from J, with 12 bases in between. The CDR3, as DNA: TGTGCCAGCAGGGTGTCCAGAACCACAGATACGCAGTATTTT. This codes for CASRVSRTTDTQYF.

For this clonotype: A much larger clone differs from this one at a single base, so this may be a read error. The rearrangement links TRBV11-1 to TRBJ2-7, with D unresolved. Germline CDR1 SGHAT, CDR2 FQDESV (reference sequence). V lost 6 bases and J 7 bases, leaving 13 bases between the germline ends. CDR3 length equals 12 residues. DNA of the CDR3: TGTGCCAGCAGTTTTAGGACGCGTGAGCAGTACTTC. It translates to CASSFRTREQYF.

The rearrangement uses TRBV9 and TRBJ2-1; 8 bases fit TRBD2. CDR1 and CDR2 from the germline V gene are SGDLS and YYNGEE. The CDR3 runs to 15 residues. Unmatched junction bases numbered 5, after V lost 4 bases and J lost 2 bases. The CDR3: CASSRGGGTYNEQFF. The CDR3 region has the DNA TGTGCCAGCAGCCGCGGCGGGGGGACCTACAATGAGCAGTTCTTC.

This chain uses TRBV15 with TRBJ1-2, with a tentative D call TRBD1 (6 bases). CDR1 and CDR2 (germline): LNHNV, YYDKDF (reference sequence). Trimming removed 2 bases from V and 4 bases from J, with 26 bases in between. This CDR3 is built from 19 residues. Here the CDR3 reads CATSRLPVRDTKPSYGYTF. DNA for the CDR3: TGTGCCACCAGCAGACTCCCCGTCCGGGACACTAAACCCTCCTATGGCTACACCTTC.

The chain is built from TRBV5-6 and TRBJ1-6, with D unclear. The V end was cut by 0 bases, the J end by 5 bases, with 9 bases between. This CDR3 comprises 15 residues. In germline, CDR1 is SGHDT, CDR2 YYEEEE. In DNA, the CDR3 is TGTGCCAGCAGCTTGGATGGGCGGGATAATTCACCCCTCCACTTT. It specifies CASSLDGRDNSPLHF.

This clonotype was observed a handful of times. V is TRBV29-1 and J is TRBJ2-1; possibly TRBD2 for D (6 bases). V lost 3 bases, J lost 15 bases, and 27 bases lay in between. The CDR3 is 15 residues long. CDR1 is SQVTM, CDR2 ANQGSEA, per germline. CDR3 amino acids: CSVERPAPIRDFRFF. DNA for the CDR3: TGCAGCGTTGAGAGGCCGGCGCCTATCCGGGACTTTAGGTTCTTC.

The chain couples TRBV7-2 to TRBJ2-3; D is possibly TRBD2 (6 bases). The germline V gene has CDR1 SGHTA and CDR2 FQGNSA. V lost 5 bases and J lost 4, with 16 bases in between. The CDR3 extends over 15 amino acids. CDR3 DNA sequence: TGTGCCAGCAGCCCCCCGGGACTTAGATCAGATACGCAGTATTTT. Its translation: CASSPPGLRSDTQYF.

This chain connects TRBV7-2 to TRBJ2-1; TRBD1 might be the D (6 bases). CDR3 length: 13 residues. Between the trimmed V and J ends, which lost 3 bases and 6 bases, there was a span of 9 bases. CDR1 is SGHTA and CDR2 is FQGNSA in the germline V gene. CDR3 sequence: CASSFAQGNEQFF. DNA of the CDR3: TGTGCCAGCAGCTTTGCACAGGGCAATGAGCAGTTCTTC.

This clonotype was picked up a small number of times. This sequence joins TRBV6-5 and TRBJ2-5, with D unresolved. The germline V gene has CDR1 MNHEY and CDR2 SVGAGI. V lost 8 bases, J lost 7 bases, and 14 bases lay in between. CDR3 length equals 12 residues. CDR3 DNA: TGTGCCAGCTTGGGAACTCGGAGGACCCAGTACTTC. Encoded protein: CASLGTRRTQYF.

This clonotype was counted between two and nine times. J is TRBJ2-3 and V is TRBV6-5; 7 positions match TRBD1. The CDR3 runs to 17 residues. V shed 0 bases and J 0 bases; nucleotides not matched to a gene: 6. Germline V gene sequence: CDR1 MNHEY, CDR2 SVGAGI. CDR3 in amino acids: CASSYSLTGVSTDTQYF. The CDR3, as DNA: TGTGCCAGCAGTTACTCGTTAACAGGGGTCAGCACAGATACGCAGTATTTT.

This clonotype was counted between two and nine times. This sequence joins TRBV19 and TRBJ2-7; 9 positions match TRBD1. The J call may be mistaken, given a closer DNA end match to TRBJ2-5. The CDR3 has 14 amino acids. Germline V gives CDR1 LNHDA, CDR2 SQIVND (reference sequence). CDR3 amino acids: CASSAQGAGETQYF. CDR3 in DNA: TGTGCCAGTAGTGCACAGGGGGCAGGAGAGACCCAGTACTTC.